This T cell receptor beta chain derives from a study of CD8 T cells in ankylosing spondylitis. Study results and limitations: Disease-linked clones, CD8+, were relatively rare in peripheral blood.

TCRdb passed the 5' RACE reads through MiXCR, listing each CDR3 protein once. The repertoire has about 180,000 distinct CDR3 sequences, 9.8% of them found once; the top ten carry more than 12%. A remark on this clonotype: Its cognate antigen is unknown.

V lost 6 bases to trimming and J lost 9 bases, with 14 bases between them. The CDR3 extends over 11 amino acids. Germline CDR1 DFQATT, CDR2 SNEGSKA (reference sequence). The TCR sequence derives from a female donor with ankylosing spondylitis or in good health (not recorded which). The gene calls are TRBV20-1 and TRBJ1-1; D is unclear. Material: blood, either unsorted or a sorted T cell fraction (not recorded which). In DNA form, the CDR3 reads TGCAGTGCCCGCGGACTCCCCCAAGCTTTCTTT. It is translated as CSARGLPQAFF.